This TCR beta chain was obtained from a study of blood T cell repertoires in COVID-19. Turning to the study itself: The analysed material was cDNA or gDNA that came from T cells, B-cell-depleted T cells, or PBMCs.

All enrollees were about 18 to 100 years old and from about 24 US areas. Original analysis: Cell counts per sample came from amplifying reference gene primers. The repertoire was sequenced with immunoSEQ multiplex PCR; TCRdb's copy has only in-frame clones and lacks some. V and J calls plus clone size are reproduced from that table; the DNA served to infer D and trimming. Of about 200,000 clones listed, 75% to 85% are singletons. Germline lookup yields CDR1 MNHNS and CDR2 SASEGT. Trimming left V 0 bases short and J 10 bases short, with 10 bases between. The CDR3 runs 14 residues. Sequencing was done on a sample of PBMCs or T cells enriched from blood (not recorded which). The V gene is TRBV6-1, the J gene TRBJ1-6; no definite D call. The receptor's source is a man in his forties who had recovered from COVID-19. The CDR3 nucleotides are TGTGCCAGCAGTGAAGCGCTTCTTCGGTCACCCCTCCACTTT. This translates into CASSEALLRSPLHF.